This TCR beta chain was sequenced for a study of blood T cell repertoires in COVID-19 (dated by TCRdb to 2020 to 2022). About the investigation overall: Samples from collaborators originated in the United States, Italy and Spain and spanned both the acute and convalescent phases of COVID-19. The material from the prospective study consisted of cDNA or gDNA derived from T cells, B-cell-depleted T cells, or PBMCs. The dataset comprised deeply sampled blood TCRbeta repertoires from subjects exposed to, actively infected with, or recovered from COVID-19. A freely available public database, intended as a resource for researchers studying the immune response to SARS-CoV-2, is where the repertoires were released. The samples were drawn from two sources: the first 160 participants of the ongoing ImmuneRACE study, and 1,000 to 1,500 subjects contributed by 6 global collaborators. Nearly every sample came with metadata listing a de-identified subject ID, COVID-19 status, age in years and sex. HLA class I and class II types, where available, came from metadata supplied by the sample provider rather than from assay-based typing. Overall results and qualifications from the work: Clinical and demographic metadata were provided uncurated, with the amount varying by source and participant.

TCRbeta CDR3 regions were amplified from genomic DNA using the immunoSEQ Assay, a bias-controlled multiplex PCR. In the source study's methods: Nucleated cell counts per sample were estimated from amplification of reference gene primers within the assay. Sequence reads were collapsed and filtered to measure the absolute abundance of every unique TCRbeta CDR3 rearrangement. For each sample, productive Simpson clonality was calculated as the square root of Simpson's diversity index over productive rearrangements. TCRdb's version of the immuneACCESS table is confined to in-frame rearrangements and falls short of the full clone set. An unresolved V gene accounts for under half of the shortfall where checked; the remainder is of unknown origin. Clone size and V and J calls were adopted from that table, with D and trimming inferred from the DNA. The sample table contains tens of thousands of clones; only one count was recorded for 80% to 90% of them. 4.5% to 5% of the sample is in the top ten clones.

Taken from the germline V gene, the CDR1 and CDR2 loops are SGHTA and FQGNSA. The CDR3 runs 14 residues from the cysteine to the phenylalanine. CDR3 DNA only is kept here, 42 bases in frame from base 1. Trimming removed 2 bases from V and 4 bases from J; the gene matches leave 4 bases unexplained. Each collaborating institution followed its own protocols to collect whole blood in K2EDTA tubes. For TCRbeta analysis, collaborators shipped samples in one of three forms: frozen whole blood, isolated PBMCs, or DNA extracted from either of those sample types. With respect to this clone: Its recognized antigen is unknown. Base qualities are not provided; no much larger clone lies one nucleotide away.

The sequenced sample was peripheral blood. The TCR comes from a woman in her fifties or sixties with active COVID-19. The chain is assembled from TRBV7-2 and TRBJ2-7, and 8 bases in between align with TRBD2. The base sequence is TGTGCCAGCAGCTTAACGGGACTAGTATACGAGCAGTACTTC. It translates as CASSLTGLVYEQYF.